This T cell receptor beta chain was observed in a study of blood T cell repertoires in COVID-19. Study details: Donors in the United States, Italy and Spain gave samples during acute or convalescent COVID-19. PBMCs, B-cell-depleted T cells, or T cells provided the cDNA or gDNA that made up the material.

Germline-derived CDR1 and CDR2 are SGHTA and FQGNSA. The CDR3 totals 14 residues. J gave up 8 bases and V 4 bases, and 6 bases lay outside the gene matches. Produced via immunoSEQ multiplex PCR; TCRdb's table is partial and in-frame only. The sample shows about 240,000 clones, around 90% of them seen only once. The sequence was collected from a man under 40 with COVID-19, enrolled during active disease. The chain uses TRBV7-2 and TRBJ1-2; TRBD1 matches 11 bases. The sequenced material came from peripheral blood. DNA of the CDR3: TGTGCCAGCAGCTCCGGGACAGGGGGTAGGGGCTACACCTTC. Residues: CASSSGTGGRGYTF.